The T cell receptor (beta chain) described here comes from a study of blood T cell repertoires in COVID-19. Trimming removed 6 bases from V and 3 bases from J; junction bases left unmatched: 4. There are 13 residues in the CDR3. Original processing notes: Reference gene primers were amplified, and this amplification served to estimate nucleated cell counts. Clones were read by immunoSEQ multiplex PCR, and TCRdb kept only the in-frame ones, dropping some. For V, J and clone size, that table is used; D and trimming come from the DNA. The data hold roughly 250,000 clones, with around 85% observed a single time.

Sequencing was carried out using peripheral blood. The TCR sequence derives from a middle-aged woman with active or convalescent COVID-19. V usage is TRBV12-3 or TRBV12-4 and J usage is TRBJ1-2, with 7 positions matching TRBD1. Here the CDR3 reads CASSPRGDYGYTF. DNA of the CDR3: TGTGCCAGCAGCCCCAGGGGGGACTATGGCTACACCTTC.